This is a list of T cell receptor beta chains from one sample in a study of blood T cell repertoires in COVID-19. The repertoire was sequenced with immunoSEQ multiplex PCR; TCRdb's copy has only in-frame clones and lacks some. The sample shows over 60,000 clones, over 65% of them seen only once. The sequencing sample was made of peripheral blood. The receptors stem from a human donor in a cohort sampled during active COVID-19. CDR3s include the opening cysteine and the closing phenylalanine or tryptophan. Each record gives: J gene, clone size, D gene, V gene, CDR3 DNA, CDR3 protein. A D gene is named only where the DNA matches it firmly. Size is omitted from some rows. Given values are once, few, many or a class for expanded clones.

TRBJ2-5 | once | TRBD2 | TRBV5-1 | TGCGCCAGCACCCCTAGCGGGGGGGCCGGGGAGACCCAGTACTTC | CASTPSGGAGETQYF
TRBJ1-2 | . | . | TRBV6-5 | TGTGCCAGCAGGAGGGGAGGGAAGGATGGCTACACCTTC | CASRRGGKDGYTF
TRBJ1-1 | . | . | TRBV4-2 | TGTGCCAGCAGCCCCCCGGGGAGGGGAACTGAAGCTTTCTTT | CASSPPGRGTEAFF
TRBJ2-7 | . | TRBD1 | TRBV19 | TGTGCCAGTAGTATGGGACAGGAGCAGTACTTC | CASSMGQEQYF
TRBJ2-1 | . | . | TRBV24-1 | TGTGCCACCAGTGATCCGACTTCCATCGTTGGTACCGAGCAGTTCTTC | CATSDPTSIVGTEQFF
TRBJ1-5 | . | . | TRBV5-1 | TGCGCCAGCAGCTTAGGAGGGGCCCCGCCCCAGCATTTT | CASSLGGAPPQHF
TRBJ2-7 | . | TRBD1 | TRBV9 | TGTGCCAGCAGCGTATCCGGGACAGCTGCCTACGAGCAGTACTTC | CASSVSGTAAYEQYF
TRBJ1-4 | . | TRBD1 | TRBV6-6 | TGTGCCAGCGAGGGACAGGGTACTGAAAAACTGTTTTTT | CASEGQGTEKLFF
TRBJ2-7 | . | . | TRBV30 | TGTGCCTGGAGTGTCGGGGGAGAGCAGTACTTC | CAWSVGGEQYF
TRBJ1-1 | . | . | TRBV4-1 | TGCGCCAGCAGCCAAGGGGATGTTCGAGGGGGACCTTTCTTT | CASSQGDVRGGPFF
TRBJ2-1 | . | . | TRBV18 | TGTGCCAGCTCAAGGTCGATAGAACCCCGCGGATCTAGCTCCTACAATGAGCAGTTCTTC | CASSRSIEPRGSSSYNEQFF
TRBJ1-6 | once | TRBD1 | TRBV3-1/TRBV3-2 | TGTGCCAGCAGCCAGGGGGACAGTAGTAATTCACCCCTCCACTTT | CASSQGDSSNSPLHF
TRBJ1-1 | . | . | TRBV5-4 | TGTGCCAGCAGCCCTACAGGGACTGAAGCTTTCTTT | CASSPTGTEAFF
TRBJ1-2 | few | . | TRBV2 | TGTGCCAGCAGTCCGGGGGAACGTGGCTACACCTTC | CASSPGERGYTF
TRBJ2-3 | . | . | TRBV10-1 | TGCGCCACCGGGACTCAAATATCAGATACGCAGTATTTT | CATGTQISDTQYF
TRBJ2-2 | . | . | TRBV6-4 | TGTGCCAGCAGTGTGGAGGTGCACGGGGAGCTGTTTTTT | CASSVEVHGELFF
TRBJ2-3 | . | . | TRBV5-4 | TGTGCCAGCAGCTTATATAGCGGAGGGGGCACAGATACGCAGTATTTT | CASSLYSGGGTDTQYF
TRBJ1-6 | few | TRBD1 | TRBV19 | TGTGCCAGTAGGGCCCGGACAGGGGCGAATAATTCACCCCTCCACTTT | CASRARTGANNSPLHF
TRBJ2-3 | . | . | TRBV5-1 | TGCGCCAGCCAATCGACTGGCACAGATACGCAGTATTTT | CASQSTGTDTQYF
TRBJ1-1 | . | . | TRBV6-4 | TGTGCCAGCAGAGAACAGGAGAACACTGAAGCTTTCTTT | CASREQENTEAFF
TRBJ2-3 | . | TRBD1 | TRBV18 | TGTGCCAGCTCACCACTTCCCGTCGGACAGGGCTTAGATACGCAGTATTTT | CASSPLPVGQGLDTQYF
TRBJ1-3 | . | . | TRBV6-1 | TGTGCCAGCAGTGAACAGGGAATCTCTGGAAACACCATATATTTT | CASSEQGISGNTIYF
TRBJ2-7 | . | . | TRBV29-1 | TGCAGCGTTGGTGGCTCCCGCTCCTACGAGCAGTACTTC | CSVGGSRSYEQYF
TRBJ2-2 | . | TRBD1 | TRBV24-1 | TGTGCCACCAGTGCCCGGACAGGGGAAAGTAACACCGGGGAGCTGTTTTTT | CATSARTGESNTGELFF
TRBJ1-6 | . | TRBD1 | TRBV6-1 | TGTGCCAGCAGTGAGAAGGCCCAGGGGGCGTCATCACCCCTCCACTTT | CASSEKAQGASSPLHF
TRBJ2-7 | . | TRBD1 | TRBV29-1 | TGCAGCGTTCGCGGGACAGGGCCTTGGGAGCAGTACTTC | CSVRGTGPWEQYF
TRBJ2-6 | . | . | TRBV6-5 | TGTGCCAGCAGCGTCAGGAACTCTGGGGCCAACGTCCTGACTTTC | CASSVRNSGANVLTF
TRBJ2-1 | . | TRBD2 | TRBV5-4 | TGTGCCAGCAGCTCCGGGACTAGCGGGAGGAATGAGCAGTTCTTC | CASSSGTSGRNEQFF
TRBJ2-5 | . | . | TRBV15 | TGTGCCACCAGCCGAAGAGGGGGACATCGAGAGACCCAGTACTTC | CATSRRGGHRETQYF
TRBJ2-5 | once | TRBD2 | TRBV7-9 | TGTGCCAGCAGTTTAGCCGGGACTATAAAAGAGACCCAGTACTTC | CASSLAGTIKETQYF
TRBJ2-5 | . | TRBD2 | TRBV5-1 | TGCGCCAGCAGCTTTTCGGGACTAAGGTCGGAGACCCAGTACTTC | CASSFSGLRSETQYF
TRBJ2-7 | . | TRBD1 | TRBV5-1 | TGCGCCAGCAGCTTGGGAGGACAGGGTTACGAGCAGTACTTC | CASSLGGQGYEQYF
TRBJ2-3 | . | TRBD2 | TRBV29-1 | TGCAGCGCCGGCGACGGGGGGGCCGCAGATACGCAGTATTTT | CSAGDGGAADTQYF
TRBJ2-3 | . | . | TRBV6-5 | TGTGCCAGCACCCGACAGGGAGGCATGGATACGCAGTATTTT | CASTRQGGMDTQYF
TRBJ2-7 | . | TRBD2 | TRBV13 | TGTGCCAGCAGACCCCGACTAGCCCCCGTTGAGCAGTACTTC | CASRPRLAPVEQYF
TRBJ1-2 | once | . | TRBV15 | TGTGCCACCAGCAGAGACGACAGGCCCTACTATGGCTACACCTTC | CATSRDDRPYYGYTF
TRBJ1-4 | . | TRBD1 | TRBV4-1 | TGCGCCAGCAGCCAAGCAGGGTGGAGGGGGCAGGGTGCAACTAATGAAAAACTGTTTTTT | CASSQAGWRGQGATNEKLFF
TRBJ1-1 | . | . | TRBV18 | TGTGCCAGCTCACCTCTAGGGGGTGGAACTGAAGCTTTCTTT | CASSPLGGGTEAFF
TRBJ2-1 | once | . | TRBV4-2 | TGTGCCAGCAGCCAGGCGGGTGGGAACTCTTACAATGAGCAGTTCTTC | CASSQAGGNSYNEQFF
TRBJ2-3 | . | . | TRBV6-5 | TGTGCCAGCAGTTACGGCACCACAGATACGCAGTATTTT | CASSYGTTDTQYF
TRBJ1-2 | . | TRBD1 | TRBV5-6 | TGTGCCAGCAGCTTACAGGGGTATGGCTACACCTTC | CASSLQGYGYTF
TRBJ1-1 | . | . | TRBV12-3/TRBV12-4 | TGTGCCAGCAGTTTTTCGGGGAACACTGAAGCTTTCTTT | CASSFSGNTEAFF
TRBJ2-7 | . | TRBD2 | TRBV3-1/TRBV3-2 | TGTGCCAGCAAGGAGGGGGTAGCGGGAGGGCCCCCTCAGTACTTC | CASKEGVAGGPPQYF
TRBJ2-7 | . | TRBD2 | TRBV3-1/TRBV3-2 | TGTGCCAGCAGCTCACGTTTGTTCCGGGGGCTAGCGGGGAACTCCTACGAGCAGTACTTC | CASSSRLFRGLAGNSYEQYF
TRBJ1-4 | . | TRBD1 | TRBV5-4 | TGTGCCAGCAGCTTACAGGGGACTACTAATGAAAAACTGTTTTTT | CASSLQGTTNEKLFF
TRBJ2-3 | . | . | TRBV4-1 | TGCGCCAGCTCCCCCGCTATGCAAAACACAGATACGCAGTATTTT | CASSPAMQNTDTQYF
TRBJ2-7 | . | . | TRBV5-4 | TGTGCCAGCAGCTTGCACACCGCCTACGAGCAGTACTTC | CASSLHTAYEQYF
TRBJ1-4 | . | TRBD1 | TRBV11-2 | TGTGCCAGCAGCTCTAACAGGGGGCGCGTTGAAAAACTGTTTTTT | CASSSNRGRVEKLFF